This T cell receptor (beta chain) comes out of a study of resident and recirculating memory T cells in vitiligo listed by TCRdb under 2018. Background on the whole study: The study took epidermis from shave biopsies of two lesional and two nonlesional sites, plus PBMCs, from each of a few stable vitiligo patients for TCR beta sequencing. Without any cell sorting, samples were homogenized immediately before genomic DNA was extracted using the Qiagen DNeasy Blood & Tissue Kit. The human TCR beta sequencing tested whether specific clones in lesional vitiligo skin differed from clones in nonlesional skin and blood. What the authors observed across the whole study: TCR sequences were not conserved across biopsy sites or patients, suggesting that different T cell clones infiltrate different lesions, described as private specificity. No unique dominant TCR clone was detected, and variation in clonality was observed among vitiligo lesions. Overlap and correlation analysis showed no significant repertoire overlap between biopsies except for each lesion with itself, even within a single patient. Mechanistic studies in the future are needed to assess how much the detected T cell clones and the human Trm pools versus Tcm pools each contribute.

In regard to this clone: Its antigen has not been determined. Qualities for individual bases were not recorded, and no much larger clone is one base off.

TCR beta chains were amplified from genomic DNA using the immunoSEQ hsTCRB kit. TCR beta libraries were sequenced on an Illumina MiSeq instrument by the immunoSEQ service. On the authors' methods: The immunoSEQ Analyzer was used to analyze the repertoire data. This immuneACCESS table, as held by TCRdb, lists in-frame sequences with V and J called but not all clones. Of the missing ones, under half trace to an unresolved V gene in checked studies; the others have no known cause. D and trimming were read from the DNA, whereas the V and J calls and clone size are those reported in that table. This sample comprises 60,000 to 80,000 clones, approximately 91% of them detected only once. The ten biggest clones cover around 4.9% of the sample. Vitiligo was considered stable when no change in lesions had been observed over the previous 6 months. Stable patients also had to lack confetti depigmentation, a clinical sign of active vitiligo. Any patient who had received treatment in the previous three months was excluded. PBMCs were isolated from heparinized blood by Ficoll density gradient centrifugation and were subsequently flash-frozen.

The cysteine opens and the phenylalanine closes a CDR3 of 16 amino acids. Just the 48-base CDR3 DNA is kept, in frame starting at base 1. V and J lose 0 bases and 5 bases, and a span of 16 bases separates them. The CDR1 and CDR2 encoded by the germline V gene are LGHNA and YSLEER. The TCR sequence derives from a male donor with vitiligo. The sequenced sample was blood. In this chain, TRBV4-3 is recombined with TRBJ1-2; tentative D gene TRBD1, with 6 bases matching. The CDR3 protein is CASSQDLNRVGYGYTF. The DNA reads TGCGCCAGCAGCCAAGATCTGAACAGGGTGGGGTATGGCTACACCTTC.